This entry concerns a single T cell receptor (beta chain). Its specificity is unknown. The germline V gene encodes CDR1 MGHRA and CDR2 YSYEKL. The CDR3 loop spans 13 amino acids. V was pared by 4 bases and J by 5 bases, with 11 bases between. The data were taken from a study of cytomegalovirus exposure and HLA in healthy donors. Whole-study findings and limits: Analysis performed later showed TCR beta chains linked to HLA being more clonally expanded than equally common others. Differences between HLA loci emerged in a later analysis of TCR association rates, with DRB1 most and HLA-C fewest.

Primers: 60 Vbeta forward and 13 Jbeta reverse. Per the authors' pipeline: About 10 million shared chains were among the roughly 78 million unique TCR beta chains that a later analysis counted. Profiled with immunoSEQ multiplex PCR; TCRdb holds only in-frame clones, not every one. The V and J calls and the clone size are those of that table, but D and trimming were determined from the DNA. The table records 99,000 or so clones, about 9.5% of them present only once. Healthy bone marrow donors made up the donors. The sample was PBMCs. The receptor was derived from a middle-aged man in good health and CMV-seropositive. This chain connects TRBV4-1 to TRBJ2-5; a possible D gene is TRBD1 (5 bases). The CDR3, as DNA: TGCGCCAGCAGCCTGACAGCTTCTGAGACCCAGTACTTC. It specifies CASSLTASETQYF.